This TCR beta chain emerged from a study of response to subunit inactivated influenza vaccine. TCRdb re-derived calls from the RT-PCR reads in MiXCR, one entry per CDR3 protein. The sample has hundreds of thousands of distinct CDR3 sequences; approximately 13% are singletons. General study findings and limits: Authors suggested that a seasonal influenza vaccination recruits few new T cells each time.

This clonotype was seen only a few times. Its antigen is unknown. The CDR3 spans 13 residues. V was shortened by 3 bases and J by 2 bases, with 8 bases between the two germline ends. The chain uses TRBV12-3 or TRBV12-4 and TRBJ2-7; D is possibly TRBD2 (5 bases). The receptor comes from a man aged 50-59 years who received an inactivated influenza vaccine. Specimen: PBMCs from blood, collected 14 days before vaccination. CDR3 sequence reads: CASSFPGTYEQYF. The CDR3 bases are TGTGCCAGCAGTTTCCCGGGGACCTACGAGCAGTACTTC.